What follows are 9 T cell receptor beta chains derived from one specimen sequenced in a study of early stage breast cancer tumors. Profiling relied on immunoSEQ multiplex PCR, and the TCRdb table lists in-frame clones only, not all of them. Among about 41,000 clones, around two thirds were seen once, and the ten largest hold about 7.2%. Input material: blood. These receptors were taken from a person in their fifties with breast cancer.

The chain employs TRBV7-8 and TRBJ2-1; 8 nucleotides align to TRBD2. The CDR3 loop spans 17 amino acids. Per the germline V gene, CDR1 is SGHVS and CDR2 is FQNEAQ. V lost 2 bases and J lost 8; bases outside the gene matches: 14. The CDR3 nucleotides are TGTGCCAGCAGCTTACAGCTCGGGAGGGCCGGGACCGATGAGCAGTTCTTC. Its protein product is CASSLQLGRAGTDEQFF.

The chain combines TRBV5-1 with TRBJ1-4; D possibly corresponds to TRBD1 (6 bases). The CDR3 loop spans 15 amino acids. Germline lookup yields CDR1 SGHRS and CDR2 YFSETQ. V gave up 2 bases and J gave up 3 bases, with 11 bases separating them. The CDR3 sequence: CASSFLGGSNEKLFF. CDR3 bases: TGCGCCAGCAGCTTCCTAGGGGGATCTAATGAAAAACTGTTTTTT.

The chain uses TRBV7-9 and TRBJ1-5; 8 bases map to TRBD1. Germline V gene data show CDR1 as SEHNR and CDR2 as FQNEAQ (reference sequence). The CDR3 runs to 15 residues. J lost 4 bases, V lost 3 bases, and 5 bases had no gene match. CDR3 nucleotides: TGTGCCAGCAGCTTGGAGTACAGGGGGAATCAGCCCCAGCATTTT. It translates to CASSLEYRGNQPQHF.

Only one count was recorded for this clone. The J gene is TRBJ2-1, the V gene TRBV18; 9 bases line up with TRBD2. V gave up 3 bases and J gave up 9 bases; unmatched junction bases: 12. The CDR3 contains 16 residues. The germline gives CDR1 KGHSH, CDR2 LQKENI. The CDR3 nucleotides read TGTGCCAGCTCACCTGGGCTAGCGGGACGGGGAGGTGAGCAGTTCTTC. Its protein product is CASSPGLAGRGGEQFF.

CDR3 nucleotides: TGCGCCAGCAGCTTGGGCCCGAGGGGAGGGAACACTGAAGCTTTCTTT. This sequence encodes CASSLGPRGGNTEAFF. The chain uses TRBV5-1 and TRBJ1-1; D is perhaps TRBD1 (5 bases). This CDR3 is built from 16 residues. Germline V lookup: CDR1 SGHRS, CDR2 YFSETQ. V gave up 0 bases and J gave up 1 base, with 13 bases separating them.

The chain is built from TRBV9 and TRBJ1-1, with D unresolved. The V and J ends lost 0 bases and 3 bases respectively, with 6 bases between them. This CDR3 spans 13 amino acids. The germline V gene encodes CDR1 SGDLS and CDR2 YYNGEE. CDR3 loop: CASSVDGDTEAFF. The CDR3 bases are TGTGCCAGCAGCGTAGACGGGGACACTGAAGCTTTCTTT.

This clone was counted a single time. The rearrangement uses TRBV7-8 and TRBJ2-5; D gene unclear. V lost 6 bases to trimming and J lost 1 base, with 15 bases between them. CDR3 size: 15 residues. Germline V gene sequence: CDR1 SGHVS, CDR2 FQNEAQ. In DNA form, the CDR3 reads TGTGCCAGCAGTTCTTATGGGCAGCTCCAAGAGACCCAGTACTTC. It is translated as CASSSYGQLQETQYF.

The chain links TRBV6-6 to TRBJ2-1, with TRBD2 matching 9 bases. This CDR3 is built from 14 residues. The V gene end was trimmed by 6 bases and the J gene end by 9 bases; junction bases not matched to a gene: 9. Germline CDR1 MNHNY, CDR2 SVGAGI (reference sequence). CDR3 in amino acids: CASRPGASGTEQFF. CDR3 bases: TGTGCCAGCAGACCGGGGGCTAGCGGGACTGAGCAGTTCTTC.

The chain employs TRBV5-8 and TRBJ2-5; 8 positions agree with TRBD1. CDR1 is SGHTS and CDR2 is YDEGEE in the germline V gene. The CDR3 totals 16 residues. J gave up 0 bases and V 2 bases, and 6 bases lay outside the gene matches. The CDR3 DNA sequence: TGTGCCAGCAGCTTAGGCGGGACAGGCGACCAAGAGACCCAGTACTTC. Translation: CASSLGGTGDQETQYF.